These T cell receptor beta chains were read from a single sample in a study of cytomegalovirus exposure and HLA in healthy donors. Sequenced by immunoSEQ multiplex PCR; TCRdb stores in-frame clones only, minus some. The sample yields hundreds of thousands of clones, around 90% seen once. The sequenced sample consisted of PBMCs. All receptors come from a woman aged 25 to 45 in good health and CMV-seronegative. The CDR3 runs from the conserved cysteine through the conserved F or W.

v_call | cdr3_aa
TRBV5-4 | CASSLGGEGWQYF
TRBV5-3 | CARSLKTGKGVFPVTNEKLFF
TRBV7-2 | CASSLARNEQFF
TRBV7-2 | CASSQPWATQYF
TRBV7-2 | CASSLAGGSTEAFF
TRBV28 | CATRTRVDTQYF
TRBV16 | CASSPQMSSNYGYTF
TRBV11-3 | CASSLRWVRTEAFF
TRBV2 | CASIETGAGEKLFF
TRBV27 | CASRPSGTYNEQFF
TRBV15 | CATREEAGPSADTQYF
TRBV4-3 | CASSRNSANEKLFF
TRBV20-1 | CSATKTDTQYF
TRBV7-9 | CASTPTDRDGIYGYTF
TRBV30 | CAWGQGLNEKLFF
TRBV15 | CATSRETSGNTIYF
TRBV27 | CASSLSWGQPQHF
TRBV7-9 | CASSPQGAGEAFF
TRBV6-1 | CASSVHRGLHTGELFF
TRBV7-2 | CASSPPRAGLAEQYF
TRBV12-5 | CASGSSGKYNEQFF
TRBV4-2 | CASSQEVLAGGPADTQYF